This is a list of T cell receptor beta chains from one sample in a study of blood T cell repertoires in COVID-19. Some clones are missing from TCRdb's copy, which holds only in-frame ones; the method was immunoSEQ multiplex PCR. The repertoire consists of over 250,000 clones, with roughly nine tenths occurring once and the leading ten covering 2% to 3%. Sequencing was done on a sample of PBMCs or T cells enriched from blood (not recorded which). These receptors all come from a man aged 55 to 69 who had recovered from COVID-19. CDR3s include the opening cysteine and the closing phenylalanine or tryptophan. D genes are given only for firm matches. Size is stated for part of the rows, as once, few or many counts, or as a class when the clone is expanded.

DNA: TGCGCCAGCAGCTGGACTAGCGGGAGGGTCTACGAGCAGTACTTC
CDR3: CASSWTSGRVYEQYF
size: .
V: TRBV5-1
D: TRBD2
J: TRBJ2-7

DNA: TGTGCCAGCAGTTTTATACAGAGCACAGATACGCAGTATTTT
CDR3: CASSFIQSTDTQYF
size: .
V: TRBV27
D: .
J: TRBJ2-3

DNA: TGCGCCAGCAGCTTGCATCACAGCACTGAAGCTTTCTTT
CDR3: CASSLHHSTEAFF
size: .
V: TRBV5-1
D: .
J: TRBJ1-1

DNA: TGTGCCAGCAGTTACGAGTCAGGGGGGTTAGCTGGCTACACCTTC
CDR3: CASSYESGGLAGYTF
size: once
V: TRBV6-6
D: TRBD1
J: TRBJ1-2

DNA: TGTGCCAGCAGCTTAGATCTTGATAATTCACCCCTCCACTTT
CDR3: CASSLDLDNSPLHF
size: once
V: TRBV7-9
D: .
J: TRBJ1-6

DNA: TGTGCCATCAGTGTACTAGCGGGGGGACAATACAATGAGCAGTTCTTC
CDR3: CAISVLAGGQYNEQFF
size: .
V: TRBV10-3
D: TRBD2
J: TRBJ2-1

DNA: TGTGCCAGCAGCGTGACAGGGGATAATTCACCCCTCCACTTT
CDR3: CASSVTGDNSPLHF
size: .
V: TRBV5-4
D: TRBD1
J: TRBJ1-6

DNA: TGTGCCAGCAGGATGGGGGACAGGGGGCCTTCACACCCTGGCTACACCTTC
CDR3: CASRMGDRGPSHPGYTF
size: .
V: TRBV3-1/TRBV3-2
D: TRBD1
J: TRBJ1-2

DNA: TGTGCCACTGCTTGGCGCCCCGGAGGCAATCAGCCCCAGCATTTT
CDR3: CATAWRPGGNQPQHF
size: .
V: TRBV2
D: .
J: TRBJ1-5

DNA: TGTGCCAGCAGGCTCGGGACAGGGGTCAATGAGCAGTTCTTC
CDR3: CASRLGTGVNEQFF
size: .
V: TRBV6-5
D: TRBD1
J: TRBJ2-1

DNA: TGCGCCAGCAGCGACGGACAGGGGGACTATGGCTACACCTTC
CDR3: CASSDGQGDYGYTF
size: .
V: TRBV5-1
D: TRBD1
J: TRBJ1-2

DNA: TGTGCCAGCGGGCCTATTGGAACTGAAGCTTTCTTT
CDR3: CASGPIGTEAFF
size: .
V: TRBV3-1/TRBV3-2
D: .
J: TRBJ1-1

DNA: TGTGCCAGCAGCCCACAGGGGATTTATGGCTACACCTTC
CDR3: CASSPQGIYGYTF
size: .
V: TRBV7-9
D: TRBD1
J: TRBJ1-2

DNA: TGTGCCAGCAGTTTATATTCGTTGTCGGGAGGAGTCACCGGGGAGCTGTTTTTT
CDR3: CASSLYSLSGGVTGELFF
size: once
V: TRBV27
D: TRBD2
J: TRBJ2-2

DNA: TGTGCCTGGAGGGCCGGGGGGGACGCTTTCTTT
CDR3: CAWRAGGDAFF
size: .
V: TRBV30
D: .
J: TRBJ1-1

DNA: TGTGCCAGCACGGGGTGGAATGAAAAACTGTTTTTT
CDR3: CASTGWNEKLFF
size: .
V: TRBV6-5
D: .
J: TRBJ1-4

DNA: TGTGCCAGCAGCCCCCCGTCCGGGGTGACCTCCTACAATGAGCAGTTCTTC
CDR3: CASSPPSGVTSYNEQFF
size: .
V: TRBV6-2/TRBV6-3
D: .
J: TRBJ2-1

DNA: TGTGCCAGCAGAAGAAAGGGGGCTGGGAACACTGAAGCTTTCTTT
CDR3: CASRRKGAGNTEAFF
size: .
V: TRBV6-5
D: TRBD1
J: TRBJ1-1